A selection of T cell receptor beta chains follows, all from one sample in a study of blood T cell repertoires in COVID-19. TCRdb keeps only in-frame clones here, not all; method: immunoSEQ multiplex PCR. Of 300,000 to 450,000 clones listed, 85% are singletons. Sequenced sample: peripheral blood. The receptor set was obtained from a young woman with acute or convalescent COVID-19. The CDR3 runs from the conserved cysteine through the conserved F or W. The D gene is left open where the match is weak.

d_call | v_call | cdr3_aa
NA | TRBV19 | CASRRHIGETQYF
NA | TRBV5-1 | CASSLFGAANTEAFF
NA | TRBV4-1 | CASSHPPSRGLDTEAFF
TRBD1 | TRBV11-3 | CAILRQGAENRGENTEAFF
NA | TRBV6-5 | CASSPQDLAKNIQYF
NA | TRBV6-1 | CASSEARRETQYF
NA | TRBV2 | CASKILGKPGETQYF
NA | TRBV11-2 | CASSLGGSTNEKLFF
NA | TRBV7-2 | CASSFLQGSPNEQFF
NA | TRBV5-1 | CASSFSSYGYTF
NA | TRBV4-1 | CASSQARGAVTTNYGYTF
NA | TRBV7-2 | CASSYRSGSSPLHF
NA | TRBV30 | CAWRPLGTEKLFF
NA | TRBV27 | CASSLGQNYGYTF
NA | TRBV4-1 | CASSQDRLNQPQHF
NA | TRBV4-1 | CASSQEAAKNIQYF
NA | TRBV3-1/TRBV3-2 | CASSPGTFNQPQHF
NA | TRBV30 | CAWSGVLGNQPQHF
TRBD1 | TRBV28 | CASSLIQGSGELFF
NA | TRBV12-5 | CASGLGALPYEQYF
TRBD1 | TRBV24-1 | CATSDSGQGKYNEQFF
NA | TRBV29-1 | CSALVALSYTGELFF
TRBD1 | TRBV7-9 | CASSDRIQGDRGYTF
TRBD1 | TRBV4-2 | CASSTQGQEVSYEQYF
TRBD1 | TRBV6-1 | CASSEGQGAFSPLHF
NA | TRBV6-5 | CASRGLTGFSYEQYF
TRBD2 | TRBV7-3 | CASSLKPPGLAGEGNEQFF
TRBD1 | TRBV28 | CASSLRQGAHEQFF
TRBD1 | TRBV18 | CASSPDVARDRGLYEQYF
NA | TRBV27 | CASSLFPPDRIHYGYTF
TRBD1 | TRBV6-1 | CASSESPGQALNTIYF
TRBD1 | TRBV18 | CASSPGTGVSGANVLTF
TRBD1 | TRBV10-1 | CASSATGGFTEAFF
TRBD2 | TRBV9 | CASSAGLAGGPGEQFF
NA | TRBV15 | CATSEGYEQYF
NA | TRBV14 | CASSQTTGVWVYEQYF
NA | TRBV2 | CASSEGGFHEQYF